This paragraph reports one T cell receptor (beta chain). Its antigen is not yet known. Per-nucleotide qualities are absent, and no much larger clonotype sits a single base away. The study evaluated CTLA-4 blockade (ipilimumab) given together with focal radiation therapy in patients who had chemo-refractory metastatic non-small-cell lung cancer. These data belong to a study of radiotherapy plus CTLA-4 blockade in lung cancer (dated by TCRdb to the late 2010s). As for the study more broadly: Objective responses occurred in 18% of enrolled patients, and around 30% achieved disease control.

There are 20 amino acids in the CDR3, from cysteine to phenylalanine inclusive. The DNA shown is the 60-base CDR3, in frame from base 1. The germline V gene yields SGHRS for CDR1 and YFSETQ for CDR2. The junction shows trimming of 0 bases on V and 5 bases on J, and the gene matches do not reach 20 bases of it. Points the paper makes about the study in general: Increased serum interferon-beta after radiation, together with early dynamic changes in blood T cell clones, were reported to be the strongest predictors of response. After treatment with radiotherapy and ipilimumab, TCR clones that came from tumors expanded in the peripheral blood.

Receptor libraries were prepared by the immunoSEQ multiplex PCR assay. In TCRdb, the immuneACCESS table is reduced to in-frame sequences with V and J assigned. These tables do not hold every clone; where another copy was compared, an unresolved V gene accounts for under half, and the others remain unexplained. Recorded for this sample are 65,000 to 85,000 clones; nearly 75% of them occurred a single time. The ten largest clonotypes hold 8% to 10% of the sample. Rearrangement joined TRBV5-1 to TRBJ2-3; 8 bases in between match TRBD2. This TCR came from a human donor with non-small cell lung cancer whose response to radiotherapy plus ipilimumab could not be evaluated. Sequenced material: peripheral blood, taken from a patient treated with radiotherapy plus ipilimumab. The CDR3: CASSLVGGADKWTSQDTQYF. The DNA reads TGCGCCAGCAGCTTGGTCGGGGGGGCCGACAAATGGACTAGCCAAGATACGCAGTATTTT.